This TCR beta chain was sequenced in a study of T cell responses to AZD1222 COVID-19 vaccine (dated by TCRdb to about 2021). Context from the whole study: AZD1222 recipients whose second dose came at about 4 weeks and those whose second dose came at about 12 weeks were combined into one group, since spike-specific TCR depth and breadth did not differ between the two schedules. TCR sequencing covered 233 trial participants: approximately 200 given two doses of AZD1222 and around 25 given two doses of MenACWY control vaccine. Enrollment into the trials was organized by age into subgroups of 18-55, 56-69 and 70-plus years, and those subgroups contained roughly 140, 27 and 60 TCR-sequenced participants, respectively. The research as a whole found: The 56-69-year group was small, and its depth increase did not reach significance, likely because of low power. Participants were mostly white British, with more females than males. The authors suggested clonal diversity may have been underestimated. Conclusions about previously exposed vaccinees were limited because only five to seven AZD1222 recipients were SARS-CoV-2 seropositive at baseline. A significant rise in spike-specific TCR breadth and depth was observed after two AZD1222 doses relative to day 0 and relative to MenACWY recipients. Epitopes outside the regions mutated in the B.1.351 and B.1.1.7 variants were reportedly recognized by nearly half of the unique spike-specific TCRs. Because no samples from the day 14 peak response were available, repertoires could be characterized only after the peak T cell response. Vaccine-associated CD4 TCRs spanned the whole spike protein, with dominant responses in regions 160-218 and 743-854.

Taken with the paper, the label for time point translates to: baseline before first vaccination. The vaccinee samples were drawn from two UK trials, COV001 and COV002, one of which was a single-blind randomized controlled phase 2/3 trial testing AZD1222 (ChAdOx1 nCoV-19) in healthy adults. For TCRbeta chain sequencing, PBMC samples from trial participants were taken at day 0 and at day 28 after the second dose. Taken from the germline V gene, the CDR1 and CDR2 loops are SGHRS and YFSETQ. V lost 6 bases and J lost 2 bases, and the count of bases not matched to a germline gene is 12. The CDR3 runs 16 amino acids, cysteine and phenylalanine included. The entry retains the CDR3 DNA only, 48 bases that are in frame from base 1. The CDR3 regions of human TCRbeta chains were analyzed by immunosequencing. In the authors' own workflow: Repertoire TCRs were checked for matches against a reference library of SARS-CoV-2-specific TCRs that had been generated using the MIRA antigen-specificity platform. Breadth was defined as the fraction of unique TCRs that were SARS-CoV-2-associated. Depth was defined as the fraction of total T cells that were SARS-CoV-2-associated. Using the MIRA data, each spike-specific TCR was assigned both to the spike region to which the TCR was reactive and to a CD4 or CD8 class. Log10-transformed breadth and depth values were compared by one-way ANOVA with Sidak's multiple comparisons tests. Here the immuneACCESS table is served through TCRdb, limited to in-frame sequences with V and J called. Missing clones are a known gap in these copies; in checked studies unresolved V genes cover under half, and the rest lacks a known reason. D and trimming were read from the DNA, whereas the V and J calls and clone size are those reported in that table. This sample lists roughly 170,000 clones; around 94% were detected once. The top ten constitute 0.9% of the sample.

Notes on this clone: The target of this receptor is not known. The record has no base qualities; no much larger clone is one base away.

The V and J segments used are TRBV5-1 and TRBJ2-5; 8 bases in the junction line up with TRBD2. The sequence came from an adult in good health. Material: peripheral blood, obtained on day 0 of AZD1222 vaccination. This receptor has the CDR3 CASTPTPAGVQETQYF. The DNA sequence is given as TGCGCCAGCACCCCTACCCCAGCGGGGGTTCAAGAGACCCAGTACTTC.